The rows below give T cell receptor beta chains drawn from one sample of a study of cytomegalovirus exposure and HLA in healthy donors. Sequenced by immunoSEQ multiplex PCR; TCRdb stores in-frame clones only, minus some. The data contain about 98,000 clones, about 74% of them singletons. Input material: PBMCs. The receptors shown here come from a man in his 60s in good health and CMV-seropositive. Each CDR3 is given with its conserved first and last residue. A D gene is named only where the DNA matches it firmly. Only some rows state a clone size, as once, few, many or a class for expanded clones.

TRBV7-9	-	TRBJ1-3	-	CASSFITESSGNTIYF	TGTGCCAGCAGCTTTATAACGGAGAGCTCTGGAAACACCATATATTTT
TRBV7-8	TRBD2	TRBJ2-1	-	CASSLVPRLAGGSEQFF	TGTGCCAGCAGCCTCGTCCCGAGACTAGCGGGGGGGTCCGAGCAGTTCTTC
TRBV11-2	-	TRBJ2-7	-	CASSLFSTYEQYF	TGTGCCAGCAGCTTATTTTCCACCTACGAGCAGTACTTC
TRBV5-8	-	TRBJ2-7	-	CASSHGVVEQYF	TGTGCCAGCAGCCACGGGGTAGTCGAGCAGTACTTC
TRBV6-1	-	TRBJ1-1	-	CASSAQGNTEAFF	TGTGCCAGCAGCGCACAGGGCAACACTGAAGCTTTCTTT
TRBV19	-	TRBJ2-4	-	CASSTPPLRLAKNIQYF	TGTGCCAGTAGTACCCCCCCGTTGAGGCTAGCCAAAAACATTCAGTACTTC
TRBV9	TRBD2	TRBJ2-1	-	CASSLAGGINEQFF	TGTGCCAGCTCGCTAGCGGGGGGGATCAATGAGCAGTTCTTC
TRBV28	TRBD1	TRBJ1-5	-	CASVRGGWQPQHF	TGTGCCAGCGTTCGAGGGGGCTGGCAGCCCCAGCATTTT
TRBV18	-	TRBJ2-5	-	CASSPIGEETQYF	TGTGCCAGCTCACCAATCGGGGAAGAGACCCAGTACTTC
TRBV18	-	TRBJ1-3	-	CASSPQPGTGNTIYF	TGTGCCAGCTCACCTCAGCCAGGTACTGGAAACACCATATATTTT
TRBV27	-	TRBJ2-1	-	CASSLGDRNEQFF	TGTGCCAGCAGTTTAGGCGACAGGAATGAGCAGTTCTTC
TRBV20-1	-	TRBJ2-7	-	CSCPQGNEQYF	TGCAGTTGTCCACAGGGTAACGAGCAGTACTTC
TRBV19	TRBD1	TRBJ2-7	few	CASSPDRGRDEQYF	TGTGCCAGTAGTCCTGACAGGGGACGGGACGAGCAGTACTTC
TRBV11-2	-	TRBJ1-2	few	CASSLGVANYGYTF	TGTGCCAGCAGCTTAGGAGTTGCTAACTATGGCTACACCTTC
TRBV18	TRBD1	TRBJ2-7	few	CASSQNGQGIGEQYF	TGTGCCAGCTCACAAAATGGACAGGGGATCGGCGAGCAGTACTTC
TRBV5-1	-	TRBJ1-1	-	CASSTQGNTEAFF	TGCGCCAGCAGCACACAGGGGAACACTGAAGCTTTCTTT
TRBV4-2	TRBD2	TRBJ2-7	-	CASSQGGRGETYEQYF	TGTGCCAGCAGCCAAGGTGGGCGGGGGGAAACCTACGAGCAGTACTTC
TRBV5-5	TRBD2	TRBJ2-1	-	CASGLAVYNEQFF	TGTGCCAGTGGACTAGCGGTCTACAATGAGCAGTTCTTC
TRBV18	TRBD1	TRBJ2-7	-	CASSPLQGAGSEQYF	TGTGCCAGCTCACCGTTACAGGGGGCAGGATCCGAGCAGTACTTC
TRBV4-3	TRBD1	TRBJ1-6	few	CASSPGQVNSPLHF	TGCGCCAGCAGCCCGGGACAGGTCAATTCACCCCTCCACTTT
TRBV11-1	TRBD1	TRBJ1-2	-	CASSPGQHYGYTF	TGTGCCAGCAGCCCGGGACAGCACTATGGCTACACCTTC
TRBV7-2	-	TRBJ2-7	-	CASSLAWGEDEQYF	TGTGCCAGCAGCTTAGCATGGGGGGAGGACGAGCAGTACTTC
TRBV21-1	-	TRBJ1-2	-	CASRWDSSNYGYTF	TGTGCCAGCAGGTGGGACAGCTCTAACTATGGCTACACCTTC
TRBV9	TRBD2	TRBJ2-2	-	CASSKGLAGGLGTGELFF	TGTGCCAGCAGCAAGGGACTAGCGGGGGGGCTGGGCACCGGGGAGCTGTTTTTT
TRBV27	TRBD1	TRBJ2-7	-	CASSYHRDRGTYEQYF	TGTGCCAGCAGTTATCACCGGGACAGGGGAACCTACGAGCAGTACTTC
TRBV28	TRBD2	TRBJ2-7	-	CASSFGPGTSGGEAYEQYF	TGTGCCAGCAGTTTCGGTCCCGGGACTAGCGGGGGGGAAGCCTACGAGCAGTACTTC
TRBV6-5	-	TRBJ2-5	once	CASRRTVQETQYF	TGTGCCAGCCGAAGGACAGTACAAGAGACCCAGTACTTC
TRBV27	TRBD1	TRBJ1-2	-	CASSPSFTGTGLSGYTF	TGTGCCAGCAGCCCCTCCTTTACCGGGACAGGACTAAGTGGCTACACCTTC
TRBV4-1	TRBD1	TRBJ2-7	few	CASSQEWTGGIYEQYF	TGCGCCAGCAGCCAAGAATGGACAGGGGGGATTTACGAGCAGTACTTC
TRBV5-4	TRBD2	TRBJ2-5	-	CASSLRLAGGQRETQYF	TGTGCCAGCAGCTTGAGACTAGCGGGGGGGCAAAGAGAGACCCAGTACTTC
TRBV29-1	TRBD1	TRBJ1-1	-	CSVEETGVNTEAFF	TGCAGCGTTGAAGAAACAGGGGTGAACACTGAAGCTTTCTTT
TRBV5-8	TRBD2	TRBJ2-2	-	CASSAPPGLAGGPSGELFF	TGTGCCAGCAGCGCCCCACCGGGACTAGCGGGGGGGCCATCCGGGGAGCTGTTTTTT
TRBV7-2	-	TRBJ2-3	-	CASSSRVGDNTQYF	TGTGCCAGCAGCTCGCGTGTCGGGGACAATACGCAGTATTTT
TRBV7-2	-	TRBJ2-1	-	CASSSQWGISYNEQFF	TGTGCCAGCAGCTCCCAATGGGGCATCTCCTACAATGAGCAGTTCTTC
TRBV7-2	TRBD2	TRBJ2-1	-	CASSLGLAGGLRYNEQFF	TGTGCCAGCAGCTTAGGACTAGCGGGGGGGCTTAGGTACAATGAGCAGTTCTTC
TRBV6-5	-	TRBJ1-2	-	CASSYSISLANYGYTF	TGTGCCAGCAGTTACTCGATCTCACTAGCTAACTATGGCTACACCTTC
TRBV19	TRBD2	TRBJ2-1	-	CASDGSGGYNEQFF	TGTGCCAGCGACGGTAGCGGGGGGTACAATGAGCAGTTCTTC
TRBV7-9	-	TRBJ1-2	-	CASSSAAGFYGYTF	TGTGCCAGCAGCTCCGCCGCAGGCTTCTATGGCTACACCTTC
TRBV28	TRBD1	TRBJ1-5	once	CASGSWTGGAGQPQHF	TGTGCCAGTGGCTCTTGGACAGGGGGCGCAGGTCAGCCCCAGCATTTT
TRBV28	-	TRBJ2-6	-	CASSFGGTSGANVLTF	TGTGCCAGCAGTTTCGGAGGGACCTCTGGGGCCAACGTCCTGACTTTC
TRBV16	-	TRBJ1-1	-	CASSRRFDGTEAFF	TGTGCCAGCAGCCGCCGGTTTGATGGCACTGAAGCTTTCTTT
TRBV6-1	TRBD1	TRBJ2-5	-	CASRPRDRGRETQYF	TGTGCCAGCAGACCTCGGGACAGGGGAAGGGAGACCCAGTACTTC
TRBV19	TRBD1	TRBJ2-7	-	CASSIRGSSYEQYF	TGTGCCAGTAGTATCAGGGGGAGCTCCTACGAGCAGTACTTC
TRBV7-9	-	TRBJ2-2	-	CASSSVGGTGELFF	TGTGCCAGCAGCTCAGTTGGAGGGACCGGGGAACTGTTTTTT
TRBV29-1	TRBD1	TRBJ1-3	once	CSVAGTGVSGNTIYF	TGCAGCGTTGCTGGGACAGGGGTCTCTGGAAACACCATATATTTT
TRBV11-1	-	TRBJ2-7	-	CASSLGLVGQNYEQYF	TGTGCCAGCAGCTTAGGTTTGGTTGGACAGAATTACGAGCAGTACTTC